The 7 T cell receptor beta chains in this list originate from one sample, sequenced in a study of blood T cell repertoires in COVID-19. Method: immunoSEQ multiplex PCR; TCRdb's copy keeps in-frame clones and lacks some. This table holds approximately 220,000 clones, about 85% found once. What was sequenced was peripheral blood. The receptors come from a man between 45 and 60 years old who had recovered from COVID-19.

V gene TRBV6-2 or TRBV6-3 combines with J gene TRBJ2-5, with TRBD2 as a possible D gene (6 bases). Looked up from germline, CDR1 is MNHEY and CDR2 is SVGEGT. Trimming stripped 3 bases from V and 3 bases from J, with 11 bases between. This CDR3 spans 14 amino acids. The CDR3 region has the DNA TGTGCCAGCAGTTATTTCGGCGGGAAAGAGACCCAGTACTTC. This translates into CASSYFGGKETQYF.

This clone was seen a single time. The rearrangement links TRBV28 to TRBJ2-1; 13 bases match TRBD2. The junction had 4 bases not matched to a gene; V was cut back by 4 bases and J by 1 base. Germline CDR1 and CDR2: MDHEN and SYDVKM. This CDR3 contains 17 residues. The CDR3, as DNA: TGTGCCAGCAGTTCCGGGACTAGCGGGATGTCCTACAATGAGCAGTTCTTC. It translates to CASSSGTSGMSYNEQFF.

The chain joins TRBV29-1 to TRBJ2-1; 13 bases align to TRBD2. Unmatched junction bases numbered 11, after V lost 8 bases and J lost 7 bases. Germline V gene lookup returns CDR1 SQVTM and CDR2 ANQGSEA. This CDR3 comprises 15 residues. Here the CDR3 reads CSSLATSGRSNEQFF. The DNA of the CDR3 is TGCAGCTCTCTAGCGACTAGCGGGAGGTCTAATGAGCAGTTCTTC.

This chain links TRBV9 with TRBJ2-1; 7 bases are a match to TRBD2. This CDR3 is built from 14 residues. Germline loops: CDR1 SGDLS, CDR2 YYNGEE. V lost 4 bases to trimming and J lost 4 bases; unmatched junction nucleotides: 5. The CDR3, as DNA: TGTGCCAGCAGCCTTGGACTAGATTACAATGAGCAGTTCTTC. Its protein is CASSLGLDYNEQFF.

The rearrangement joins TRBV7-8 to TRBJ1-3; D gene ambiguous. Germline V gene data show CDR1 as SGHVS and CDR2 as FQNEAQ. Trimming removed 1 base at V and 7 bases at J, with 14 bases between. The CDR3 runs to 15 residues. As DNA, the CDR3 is TGTGCCAGCAGCTTAGAGTCTCACCCCAGGAACACCATATATTTT. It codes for CASSLESHPRNTIYF.

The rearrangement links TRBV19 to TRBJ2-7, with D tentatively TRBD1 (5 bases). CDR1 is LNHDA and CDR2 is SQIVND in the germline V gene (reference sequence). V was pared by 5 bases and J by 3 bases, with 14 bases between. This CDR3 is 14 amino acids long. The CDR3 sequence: CASSSGGHGYEQYF. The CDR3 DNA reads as TGTGCCAGTAGTTCGGGCGGACACGGCTACGAGCAGTACTTC.

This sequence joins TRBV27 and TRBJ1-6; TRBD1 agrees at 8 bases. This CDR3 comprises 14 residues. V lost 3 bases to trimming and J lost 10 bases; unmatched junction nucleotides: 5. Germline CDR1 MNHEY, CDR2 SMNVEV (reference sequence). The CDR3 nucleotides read TGTGCCAGCAGTTTCGGACAGGGACTCTCACCCCTCCACTTT. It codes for CASSFGQGLSPLHF.